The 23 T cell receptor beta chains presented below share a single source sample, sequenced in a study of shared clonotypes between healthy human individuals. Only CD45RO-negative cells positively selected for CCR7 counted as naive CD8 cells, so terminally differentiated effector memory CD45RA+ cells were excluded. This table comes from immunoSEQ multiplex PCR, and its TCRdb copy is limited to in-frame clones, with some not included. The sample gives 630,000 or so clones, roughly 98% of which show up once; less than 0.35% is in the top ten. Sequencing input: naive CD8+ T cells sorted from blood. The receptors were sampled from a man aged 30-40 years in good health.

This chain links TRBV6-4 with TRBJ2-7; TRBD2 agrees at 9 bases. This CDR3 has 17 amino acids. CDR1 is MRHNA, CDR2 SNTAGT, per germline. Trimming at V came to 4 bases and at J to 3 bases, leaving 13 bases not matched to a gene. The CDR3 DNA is TGTGCCAGCAGTGTCGGGTGGAGGCGGGAGGGCAGCTACGAGCAGTACTTC. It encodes CASSVGWRREGSYEQYF.

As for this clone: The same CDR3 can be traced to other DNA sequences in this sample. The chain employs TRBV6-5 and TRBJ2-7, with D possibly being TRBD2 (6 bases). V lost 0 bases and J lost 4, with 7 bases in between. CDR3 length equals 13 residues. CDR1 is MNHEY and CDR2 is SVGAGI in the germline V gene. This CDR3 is CASSYSAGYEQYF. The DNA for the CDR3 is TGTGCCAGCAGTTACTCAGCGGGTTACGAGCAGTACTTC.

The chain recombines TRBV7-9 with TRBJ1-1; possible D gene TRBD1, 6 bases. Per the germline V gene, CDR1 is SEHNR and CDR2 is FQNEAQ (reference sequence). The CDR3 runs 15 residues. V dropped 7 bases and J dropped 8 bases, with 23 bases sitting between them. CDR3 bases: TGTGCCAGCATCCTAGGCGGGTCCCAGGGGTTCGAAGCTTTCTTT. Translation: CASILGGSQGFEAFF.

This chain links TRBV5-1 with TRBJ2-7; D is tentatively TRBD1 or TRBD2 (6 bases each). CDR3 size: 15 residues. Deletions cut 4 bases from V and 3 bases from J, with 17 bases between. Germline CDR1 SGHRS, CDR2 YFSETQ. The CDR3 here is CASSPEGGLDYEQYF. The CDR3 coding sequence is TGCGCCAGCAGCCCCGAGGGGGGATTGGACTACGAGCAGTACTTC.

CDR3 loop: CASTSDTETQYF. CDR3 DNA: TGTGCCAGCACTAGTGACACGGAGACCCAGTACTTC. V gene TRBV9 combines with J gene TRBJ2-5; the D is unclear. CDR1 is SGDLS and CDR2 is YYNGEE in the germline V gene. Trimming stripped 6 bases from V and 5 bases from J, with 11 bases between. The CDR3 loop spans 12 amino acids.

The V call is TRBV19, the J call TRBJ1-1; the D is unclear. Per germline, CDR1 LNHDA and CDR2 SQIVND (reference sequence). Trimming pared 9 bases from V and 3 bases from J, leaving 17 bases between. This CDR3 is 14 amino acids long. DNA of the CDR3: TGTGCCAGCCCCGCGGCCCGGAGGGACACTGAAGCTTTCTTT. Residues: CASPAARRDTEAFF.

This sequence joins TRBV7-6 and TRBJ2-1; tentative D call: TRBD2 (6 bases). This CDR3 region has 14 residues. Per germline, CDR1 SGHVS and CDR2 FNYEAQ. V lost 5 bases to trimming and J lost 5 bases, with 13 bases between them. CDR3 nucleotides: TGTGCCAGCAGCCCTCCGGGACTGGACAATGAGCAGTTCTTC. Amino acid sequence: CASSPPGLDNEQFF.

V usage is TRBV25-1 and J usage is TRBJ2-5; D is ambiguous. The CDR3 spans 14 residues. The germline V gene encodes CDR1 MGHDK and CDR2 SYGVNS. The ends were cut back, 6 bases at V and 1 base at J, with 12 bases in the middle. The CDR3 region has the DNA TGTGCCAGCAGCCCCCTGGGCAGCCAAGAGACCCAGTACTTC. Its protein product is CASSPLGSQETQYF.

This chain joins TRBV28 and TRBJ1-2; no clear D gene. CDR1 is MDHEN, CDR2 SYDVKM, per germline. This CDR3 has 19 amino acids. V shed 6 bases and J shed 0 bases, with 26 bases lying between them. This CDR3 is CASRRPYRTSREPNYGYTF. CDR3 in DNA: TGTGCCAGCAGACGCCCGTATAGGACCAGTCGTGAACCTAACTATGGCTACACCTTC.

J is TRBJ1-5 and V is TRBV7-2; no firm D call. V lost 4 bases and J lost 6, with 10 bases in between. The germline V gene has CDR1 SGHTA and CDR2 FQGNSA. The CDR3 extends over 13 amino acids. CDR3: CASSSLGLQPQHF. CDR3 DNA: TGTGCCAGCAGCTCCCTCGGGCTTCAGCCCCAGCATTTT.

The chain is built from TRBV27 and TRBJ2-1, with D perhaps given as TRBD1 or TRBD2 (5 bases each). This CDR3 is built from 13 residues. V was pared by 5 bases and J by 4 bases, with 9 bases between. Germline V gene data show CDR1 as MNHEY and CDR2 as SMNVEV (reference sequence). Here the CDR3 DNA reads TGTGCCAGCAGTCCAGGGAGATACAATGAGCAGTTCTTC. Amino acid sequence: CASSPGRYNEQFF.

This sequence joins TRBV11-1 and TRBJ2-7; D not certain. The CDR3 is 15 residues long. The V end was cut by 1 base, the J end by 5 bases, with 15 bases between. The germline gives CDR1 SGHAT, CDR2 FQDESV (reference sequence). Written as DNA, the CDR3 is TGTGCCAGCAGCTTAGGAACAGTCCTTTGGGACGAGCAGTACTTC. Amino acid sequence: CASSLGTVLWDEQYF.

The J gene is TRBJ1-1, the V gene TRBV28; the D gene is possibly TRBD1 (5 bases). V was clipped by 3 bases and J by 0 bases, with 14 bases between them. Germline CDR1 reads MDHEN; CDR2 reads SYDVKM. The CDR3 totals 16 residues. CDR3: CASSFTAGRMNTEAFF. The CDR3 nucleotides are TGTGCCAGCAGTTTCACGGCAGGGAGGATGAACACTGAAGCTTTCTTT.

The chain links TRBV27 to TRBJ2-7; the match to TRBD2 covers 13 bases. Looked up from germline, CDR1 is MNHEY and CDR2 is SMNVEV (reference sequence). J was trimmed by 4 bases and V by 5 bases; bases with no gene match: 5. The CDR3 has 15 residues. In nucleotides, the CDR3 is TGTGCCAGCAGTGGACTAGCGGGAGAGGGTTACGAGCAGTACTTC. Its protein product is CASSGLAGEGYEQYF.

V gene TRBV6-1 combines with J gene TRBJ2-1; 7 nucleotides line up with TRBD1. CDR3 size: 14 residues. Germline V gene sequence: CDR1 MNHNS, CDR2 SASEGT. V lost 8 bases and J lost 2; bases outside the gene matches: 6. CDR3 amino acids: CASGRTGAYNEQFF. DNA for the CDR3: TGTGCCAGCGGTCGGACAGGCGCCTACAATGAGCAGTTCTTC.

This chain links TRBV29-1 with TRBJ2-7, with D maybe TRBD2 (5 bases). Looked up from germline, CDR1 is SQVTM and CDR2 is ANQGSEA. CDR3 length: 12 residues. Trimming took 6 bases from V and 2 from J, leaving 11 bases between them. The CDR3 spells CSVAAETYEQYF. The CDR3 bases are TGCAGCGTGGCAGCGGAGACCTACGAGCAGTACTTC.

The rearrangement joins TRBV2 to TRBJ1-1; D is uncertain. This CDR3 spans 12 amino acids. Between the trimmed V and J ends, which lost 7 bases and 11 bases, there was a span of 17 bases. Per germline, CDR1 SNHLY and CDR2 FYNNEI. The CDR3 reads CASTRSQTEAFF. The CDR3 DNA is TGTGCCAGCACTAGGAGCCAAACGGAGGCTTTCTTT.

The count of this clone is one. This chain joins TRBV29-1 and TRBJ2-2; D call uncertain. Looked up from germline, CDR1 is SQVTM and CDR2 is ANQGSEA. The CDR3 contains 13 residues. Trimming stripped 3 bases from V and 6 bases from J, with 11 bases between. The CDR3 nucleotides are TGCAGCGTTGATGTCGCAGGAGCCGGGGAGCTGTTTTTT. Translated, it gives CSVDVAGAGELFF.

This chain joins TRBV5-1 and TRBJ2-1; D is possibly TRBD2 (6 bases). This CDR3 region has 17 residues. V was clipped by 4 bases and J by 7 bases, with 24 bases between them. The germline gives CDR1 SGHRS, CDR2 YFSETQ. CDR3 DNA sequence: TGCGCCAGCAGCCCGCCTTCGGCGGGAAAGTTTGGGAATGAGCAGTTCTTC. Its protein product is CASSPPSAGKFGNEQFF.

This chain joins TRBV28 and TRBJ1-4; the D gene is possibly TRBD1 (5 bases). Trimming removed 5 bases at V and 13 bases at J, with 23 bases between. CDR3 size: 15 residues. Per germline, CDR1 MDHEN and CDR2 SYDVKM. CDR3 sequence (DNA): TGTGCCAGCAGTGCCGGGACCACGAGGGGTGAGGGACTGTTTTTT. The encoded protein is CASSAGTTRGEGLFF.

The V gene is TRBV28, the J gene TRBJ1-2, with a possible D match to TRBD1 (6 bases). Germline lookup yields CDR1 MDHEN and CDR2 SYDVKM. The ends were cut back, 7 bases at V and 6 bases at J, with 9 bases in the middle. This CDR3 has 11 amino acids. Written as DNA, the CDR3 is TGTGCCAGCACCTCAGGGGATGGCTACACCTTC. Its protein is CASTSGDGYTF.

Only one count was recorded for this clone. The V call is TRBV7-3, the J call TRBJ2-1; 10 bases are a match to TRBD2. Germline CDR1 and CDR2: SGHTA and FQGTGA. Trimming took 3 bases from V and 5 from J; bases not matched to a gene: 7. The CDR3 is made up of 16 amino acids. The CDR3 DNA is TGTGCCAGCAGCTTGGAGATAGCGGGAGGCAACAATGAGCAGTTCTTC. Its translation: CASSLEIAGGNNEQFF.

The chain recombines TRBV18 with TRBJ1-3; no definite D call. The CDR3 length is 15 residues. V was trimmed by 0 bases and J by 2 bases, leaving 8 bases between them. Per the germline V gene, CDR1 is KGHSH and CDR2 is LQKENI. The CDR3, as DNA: TGTGCCAGCTCACCACCCGCTGGGGCTGGAAACACCATATATTTT. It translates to CASSPPAGAGNTIYF.